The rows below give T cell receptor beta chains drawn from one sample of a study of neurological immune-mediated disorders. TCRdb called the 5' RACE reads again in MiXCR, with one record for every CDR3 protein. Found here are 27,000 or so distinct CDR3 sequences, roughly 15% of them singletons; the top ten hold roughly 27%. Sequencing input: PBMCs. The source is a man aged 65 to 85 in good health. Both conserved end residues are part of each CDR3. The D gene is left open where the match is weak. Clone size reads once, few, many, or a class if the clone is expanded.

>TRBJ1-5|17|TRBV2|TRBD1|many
CASSDVGAGGSNQPQHF
TGTGCCAGCAGTGACGTTGGGGCAGGGGGTAGCAATCAGCCCCAGCATTTT
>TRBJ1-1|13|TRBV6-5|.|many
CASSYWENTEAFF
TGTGCCAGCAGTTACTGGGAGAACACTGAAGCTTTCTTT
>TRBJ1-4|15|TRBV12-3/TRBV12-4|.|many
CASSHLGLANEKLFF
TGTGCCAGCAGCCACTTGGGGCTTGCTAATGAAAAACTGTTTTTT
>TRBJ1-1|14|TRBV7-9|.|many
CASSLEARLTEAFF
TGTGCCAGCAGCTTAGAGGCCAGGCTGACTGAAGCTTTCTTT
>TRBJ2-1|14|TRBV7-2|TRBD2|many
CASSSSGGAYEQFF
TGTGCCAGCAGCTCTAGCGGGGGGGCCTATGAGCAGTTCTTC
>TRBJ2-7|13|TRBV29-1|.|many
CSVDTGSDDEQYF
TGCAGCGTGGATACAGGGAGCGACGACGAGCAGTACTTC
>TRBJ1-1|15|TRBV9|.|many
CASSVGPVMNTEAFF
TGTGCCAGCAGCGTAGGGCCAGTAATGAACACTGAAGCTTTCTTT
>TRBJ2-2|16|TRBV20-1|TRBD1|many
CSARPAEGAVTGELFF
TGCAGTGCTAGACCCGCCGAGGGGGCGGTCACCGGGGAGCTGTTTTTT
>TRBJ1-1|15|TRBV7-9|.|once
CASSLEDFINTEAFF
TGTGCCAGCAGCTTAGAGGATTTTATAAACACTGAAGCTTTCTTT
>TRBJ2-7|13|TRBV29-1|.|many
CSVESVGRNEQYF
TGCAGCGTTGAATCTGTAGGACGGAACGAGCAGTACTTC